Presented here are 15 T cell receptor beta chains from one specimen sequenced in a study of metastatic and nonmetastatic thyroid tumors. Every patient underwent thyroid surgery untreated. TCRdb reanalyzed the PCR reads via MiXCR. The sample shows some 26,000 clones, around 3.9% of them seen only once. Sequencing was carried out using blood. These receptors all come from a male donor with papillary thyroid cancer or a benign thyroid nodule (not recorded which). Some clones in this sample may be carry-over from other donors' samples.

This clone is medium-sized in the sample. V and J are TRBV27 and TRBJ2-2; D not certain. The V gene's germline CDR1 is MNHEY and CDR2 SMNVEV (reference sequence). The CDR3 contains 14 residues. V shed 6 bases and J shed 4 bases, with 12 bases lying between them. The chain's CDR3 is CASSPKKSTGELFF. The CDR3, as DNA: TGTGCCAGCAGCCCCAAAAAGTCCACCGGGGAGCTGTTTTTT.

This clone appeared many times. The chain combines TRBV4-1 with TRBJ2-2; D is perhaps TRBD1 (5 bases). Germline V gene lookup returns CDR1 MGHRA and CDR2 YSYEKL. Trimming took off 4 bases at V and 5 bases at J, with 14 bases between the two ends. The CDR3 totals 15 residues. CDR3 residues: CASSLSGAGTGELFF. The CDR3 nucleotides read TGCGCCAGCAGCCTCTCCGGCGCAGGGACCGGGGAGCTGTTTTTT.

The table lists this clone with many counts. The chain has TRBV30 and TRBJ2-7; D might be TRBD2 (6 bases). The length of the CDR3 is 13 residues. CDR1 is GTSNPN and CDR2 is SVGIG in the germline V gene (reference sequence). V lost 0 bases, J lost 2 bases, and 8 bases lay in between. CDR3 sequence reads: CAWSVGGAYEQYF. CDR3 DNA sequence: TGTGCCTGGAGTGTGGGGGGAGCCTACGAGCAGTACTTC.

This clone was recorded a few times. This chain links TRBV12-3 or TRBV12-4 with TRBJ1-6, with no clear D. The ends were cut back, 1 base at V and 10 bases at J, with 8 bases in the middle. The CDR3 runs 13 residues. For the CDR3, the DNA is TGTGCCAGCAGTTTAGGATCTGAGTCACCCCTCCACTTT. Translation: CASSLGSESPLHF.

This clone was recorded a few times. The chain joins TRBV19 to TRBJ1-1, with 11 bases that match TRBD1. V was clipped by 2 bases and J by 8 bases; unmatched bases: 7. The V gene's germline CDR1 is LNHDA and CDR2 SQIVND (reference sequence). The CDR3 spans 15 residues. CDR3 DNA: TGTGCCAGTAGTATATTCGGACAGGGGGCCACCGAAGCTTTCTTT. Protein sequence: CASSIFGQGATEAFF.

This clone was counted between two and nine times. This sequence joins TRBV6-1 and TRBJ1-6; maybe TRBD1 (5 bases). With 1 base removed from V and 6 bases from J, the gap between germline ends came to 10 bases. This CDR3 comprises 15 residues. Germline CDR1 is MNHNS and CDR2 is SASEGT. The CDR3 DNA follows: TGTGCCAGCAGTGAAGGCCAGGGTACTAATTCACCCCTCCACTTT. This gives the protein CASSEGQGTNSPLHF.

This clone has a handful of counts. The CDR3 region has the DNA TGTGCCAGCAGCCCCCCACTCCGCGGAGACGACTACAATGAGCAGTTCTTC. Its translation: CASSPPLRGDDYNEQFF. The chain couples TRBV5-6 to TRBJ2-1; D is undetermined. The CDR3 contains 17 residues. CDR1 and CDR2 (germline): SGHDT, YYEEEE. Deletions cut 4 bases from V and 3 bases from J, with 20 bases between.

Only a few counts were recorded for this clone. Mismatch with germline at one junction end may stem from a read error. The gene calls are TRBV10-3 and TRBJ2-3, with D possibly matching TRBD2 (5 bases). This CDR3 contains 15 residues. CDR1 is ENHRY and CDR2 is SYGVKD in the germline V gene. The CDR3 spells CTISETGNEGSTQYF. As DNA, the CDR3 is TGTACCATCAGTGAGACTGGGAATGAGGGAAGTACGCAGTATTTT.

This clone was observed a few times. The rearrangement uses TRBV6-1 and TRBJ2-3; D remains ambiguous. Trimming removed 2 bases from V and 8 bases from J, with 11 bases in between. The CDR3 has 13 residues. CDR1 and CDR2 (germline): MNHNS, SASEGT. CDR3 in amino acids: CASSEMRSGTQYF. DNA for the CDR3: TGTGCCAGCAGTGAAATGCGTTCTGGTACGCAGTATTTT.

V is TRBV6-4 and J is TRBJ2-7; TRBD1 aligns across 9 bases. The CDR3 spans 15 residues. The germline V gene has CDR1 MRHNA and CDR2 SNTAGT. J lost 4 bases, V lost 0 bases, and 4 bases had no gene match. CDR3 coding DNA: TGTGCCAGCAGTGACTCAGGACAGGGGCCTTACGAGCAGTACTTC. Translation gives CASSDSGQGPYEQYF.

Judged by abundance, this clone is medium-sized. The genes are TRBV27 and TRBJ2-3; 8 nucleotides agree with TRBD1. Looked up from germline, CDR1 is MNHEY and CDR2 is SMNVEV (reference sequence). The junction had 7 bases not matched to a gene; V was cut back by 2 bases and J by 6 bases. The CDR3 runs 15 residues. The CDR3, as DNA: TGTGCCAGCAGTTTAATCCCGGACAGGGCTGATACGCAGTATTTT. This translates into CASSLIPDRADTQYF.

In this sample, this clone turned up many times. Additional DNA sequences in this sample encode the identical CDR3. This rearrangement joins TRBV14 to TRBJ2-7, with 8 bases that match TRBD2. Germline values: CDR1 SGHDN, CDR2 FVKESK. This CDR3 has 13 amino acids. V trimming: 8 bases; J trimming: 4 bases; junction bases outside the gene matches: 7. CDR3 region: CASAPSGLYEQYF. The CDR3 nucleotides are TGTGCCAGCGCGCCTAGCGGGCTGTACGAGCAGTACTTC.

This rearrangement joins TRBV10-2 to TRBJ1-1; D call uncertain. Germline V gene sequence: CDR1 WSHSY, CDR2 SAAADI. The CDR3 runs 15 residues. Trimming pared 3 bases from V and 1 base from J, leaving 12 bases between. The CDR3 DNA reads TGCGCCAGCAGTGATCCCGGCAGGCCGAACACTGAAGCTTTCTTT. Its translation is CASSDPGRPNTEAFF.

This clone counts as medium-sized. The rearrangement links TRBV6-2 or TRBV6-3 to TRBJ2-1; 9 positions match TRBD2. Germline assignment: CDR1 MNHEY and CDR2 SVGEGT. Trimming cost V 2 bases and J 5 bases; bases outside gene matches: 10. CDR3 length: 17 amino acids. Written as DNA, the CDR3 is TGTGCCAGCAGTTACCGGATGGCGGGAGGGCCGGACAATGAGCAGTTCTTC. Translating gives CASSYRMAGGPDNEQFF.

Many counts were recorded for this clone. The CDR3: CASSLSGSYNEQFF. The CDR3 coding sequence is TGTGCCAGCAGCCTTAGCGGCTCCTACAATGAGCAGTTCTTC. This rearrangement joins TRBV12-3 or TRBV12-4 to TRBJ2-1; D is possibly TRBD2 (6 bases). This CDR3 is built from 14 residues. V was trimmed by 6 bases and J by 0 bases, leaving 9 bases between them.